This T cell receptor (beta chain) was recovered during a study of shared clonotypes between healthy human individuals. The germline gives CDR1 LNHDA, CDR2 SQIVND (reference sequence). The V gene lost 7 bases and the J gene lost 4 bases, with 17 bases spanning the gap. The CDR3 contains 15 residues. Deep level was the assay's run setting. In the original processing: Junction-only immunoSEQ data arrived without quality scores, meaning filtering differed. The repertoire was sequenced with immunoSEQ multiplex PCR; TCRdb's copy has only in-frame clones and lacks some. V and J calls and clone size are given by that table; D and trimming were obtained from the DNA. The profile shows hundreds of thousands of clones, about two thirds of them singletons. This clone was counted a single time. Division of CD4+ cells produced a CD45RA+ naive subset and a CD45RA-negative memory subset.

The gene calls are TRBV19 and TRBJ1-3; tentatively, D is TRBD1 (6 bases). The receptor comes from a woman aged 30 to 39 in good health. The specimen sequenced was memory CD4+ T cells sorted from blood. The sample's subset: CD45RA-negative fraction. Written as DNA, the CDR3 is TGTGCCAGTACCCCGACAGGATTTAAAGGAAACACCATATATTTT. Amino acids: CASTPTGFKGNTIYF.